Given below is one T cell receptor beta chain in context. Its antigen remains unidentified. These data are taken from a study of cytomegalovirus exposure and HLA in healthy donors. Study-wide results and limits: According to a later analysis, TCR clusters from the first cohort tended to co-occur in the roughly 110 validation repertoires.

There are 20 residues in the CDR3. The germline CDR1 and CDR2 sequences are SGHRS and YFSETQ. V lost 3 bases and J lost 0, with 26 bases in between. Assay used: immunoSEQ multiplex PCR; TCRdb lists only in-frame clones, some missing. The data show about 360,000 clones, about nine tenths seen once. The chain employs TRBV5-1 and TRBJ2-3; D might be TRBD1 (5 bases). The receptor comes from a woman between 18 and 29 years old in good health and CMV-seronegative. Sequenced material: PBMCs. CDR3 residues: CASSSEPSRYRQSSTDTQYF. The CDR3 DNA is TGCGCCAGCAGCTCCGAACCGAGCCGGTACAGGCAGTCTAGCACAGATACGCAGTATTTT.